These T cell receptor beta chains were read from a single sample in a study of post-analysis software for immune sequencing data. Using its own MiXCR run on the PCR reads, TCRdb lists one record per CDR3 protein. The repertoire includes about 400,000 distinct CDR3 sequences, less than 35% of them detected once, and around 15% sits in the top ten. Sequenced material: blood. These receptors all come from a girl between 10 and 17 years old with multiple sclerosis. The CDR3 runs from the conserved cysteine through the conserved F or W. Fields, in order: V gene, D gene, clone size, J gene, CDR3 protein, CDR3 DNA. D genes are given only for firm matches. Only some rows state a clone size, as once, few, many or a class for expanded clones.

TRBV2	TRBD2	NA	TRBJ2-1	CASSERTSGGAYNEQFF	TGTGCCAGCAGTGAGAGGACTAGCGGGGGGGCCTACAATGAGCAGTTCTTC
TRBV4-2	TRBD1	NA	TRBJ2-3	CASSQVGGQGTDTQYF	TGTGCCAGCAGCCAAGTAGGGGGACAGGGAACAGATACGCAGTATTTT
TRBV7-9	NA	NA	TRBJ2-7	CASSKRGATSSYEQYF	TGTGCCAGCAGCAAACGAGGAGCTACGTCCTCCTACGAGCAGTACTTC
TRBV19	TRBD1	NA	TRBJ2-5	CASGKRRTGGETQYF	TGTGCCAGTGGTAAACGCCGGACAGGGGGGGAGACCCAGTACTTC
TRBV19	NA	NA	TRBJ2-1	CASTHDSYNEQFF	TGTGCCAGTACGCATGACTCTTACAATGAGCAGTTCTTC
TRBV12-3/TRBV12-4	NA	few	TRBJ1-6	CASSPEGHPRSPLHF	TGTGCCAGCAGTCCCGAGGGACACCCCCGATCACCCCTCCACTTT
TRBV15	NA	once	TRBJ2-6	CATSRDRGNKGSGANVLTF	TGTGCCACCAGCAGAGATAGGGGGAACAAGGGATCTGGGGCCAACGTCCTGACTTTC
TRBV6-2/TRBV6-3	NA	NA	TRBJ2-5	CATSQVQETQYF	TGTGCCACTTCCCAGGTACAAGAGACCCAGTACTTC
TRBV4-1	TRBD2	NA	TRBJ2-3	CASSQEGTSADTQYF	TGCGCCAGCAGCCAAGAGGGGACTAGCGCAGATACGCAGTATTTT
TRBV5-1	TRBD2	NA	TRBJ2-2	CASSLALGLASGELFF	TGCGCCAGCAGCCTGGCCTTGGGACTAGCGTCCGGGGAGCTGTTTTTT
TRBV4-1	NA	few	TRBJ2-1	CASSQVGDRYNEQFF	TGCGCCAGCAGCCAAGTTGGGGACCGATACAATGAGCAGTTCTTC
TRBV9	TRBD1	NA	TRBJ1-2	CASSVGWGDRGYGYTF	TGTGCCAGCAGCGTAGGATGGGGGGACAGGGGGTATGGCTACACCTTC
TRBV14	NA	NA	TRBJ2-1	CASSQDRATGQFF	TGTGCCAGCAGCCAAGATAGGGCTACGGGGCAGTTCTTC
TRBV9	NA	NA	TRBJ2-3	CASSPPLDFTLDTQYF	TGTGCCAGCAGCCCCCCCCTAGACTTCACCTTAGATACGCAGTATTTT
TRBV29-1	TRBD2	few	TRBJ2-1	CSVRSLAGGTYNEQFF	TGCAGCGTCCGGAGCCTAGCGGGGGGGACCTACAATGAGCAGTTCTTC
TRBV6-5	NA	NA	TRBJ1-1	CASRPGLGGDTEAFF	TGTGCCAGCAGGCCTGGATTGGGGGGGGACACTGAAGCTTTCTTT
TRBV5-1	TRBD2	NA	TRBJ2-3	CASSLVSAGIGTDTQYF	TGCGCCAGCAGCTTGGTTTCAGCGGGGATCGGCACAGATACGCAGTATTTT
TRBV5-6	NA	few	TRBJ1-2	CASSLGGRNGYTF	TGTGCCAGCAGCTTGGGAGGGAGGAATGGCTACACCTTC
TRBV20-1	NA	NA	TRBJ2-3	CSATRRRGGTDTQYF	TGCAGTGCTACCAGAAGGAGAGGGGGCACAGATACGCAGTATTTT
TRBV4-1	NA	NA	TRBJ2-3	CASSQEVADTQYF	TGCGCCAGCAGCCAAGAGGTGGCAGATACGCAGTATTTT
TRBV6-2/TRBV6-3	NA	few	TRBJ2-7	CASSYFGTSYEQYF	TGTGCCAGCAGTTACTTTGGGACATCCTACGAGCAGTACTTC
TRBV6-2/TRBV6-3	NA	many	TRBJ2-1	CASSYSRGHEQFF	TGTGCCAGCAGTTACTCACGGGGACATGAGCAGTTCTTC
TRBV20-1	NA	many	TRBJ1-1	CSAGGEGVFVAFF	TGCAGTGCTGGGGGTGAGGGGGTTTTCGTAGCTTTCTTT
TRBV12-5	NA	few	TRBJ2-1	CASGLVLGSYNEQFF	TGTGCTAGTGGTTTGGTACTGGGCTCCTACAATGAGCAGTTCTTC